This T cell receptor (beta chain) was found in a study of T cells in Graves' hyperthyroidism and ophthalmopathy. Authors of the study amplified TCR beta CDR3 regions from RNA transcripts. The study used the HTBI primer set for a first-round RT-PCR of the TCR CDR3. TCRdb processed the multiplex PCR reads anew with MiXCR; each CDR3 protein has one entry. This sample yields 300,000 to 450,000 distinct CDR3 sequences, of which around 18% are seen a single time; roughly a sixth belongs to the top ten. The CDR3 is 16 residues long. Per the germline V gene, CDR1 is KGHDR and CDR2 is SFDVKD. The junction had 5 bases not matched to a gene; V was cut back by 3 bases and J by 0 bases.

The chain combines TRBV24-1 with TRBJ2-3; 7 nucleotides line up with TRBD1. The sequence came from a woman aged 40 to 50 with Graves' ophthalmopathy. The specimen was blood. CDR3 loop: CATSDTGTESTDTQYF. Here the CDR3 DNA reads TGTGCCACCAGTGATACCGGGACAGAAAGCACAGATACGCAGTATTTT.